What follows are 21 T cell receptor beta chains derived from one specimen sequenced in a study of blood T cell repertoires in COVID-19. Assay used: immunoSEQ multiplex PCR; TCRdb lists only in-frame clones, some missing. The sample has 40,000 to 45,000 clones, about 90% seen once. The sequencing sample was made of peripheral blood. These receptors all stem from a man aged 45 to 65 with active COVID-19.

The chain joins TRBV6-5 to TRBJ1-5, with 8 bases identical to TRBD1. V was pared by 8 bases and J by 6 bases, with 6 bases of the junction left unmatched. The CDR3 spans 13 residues. Per the germline V gene, CDR1 is MNHEY and CDR2 is SVGAGI. CDR3: CASGQGEFQPQHF. The DNA for the CDR3 is TGTGCCAGCGGACAGGGTGAGTTTCAGCCCCAGCATTTT.

This clone showed up just once. The chain links TRBV6-5 to TRBJ1-4, with D hard to call. CDR1 and CDR2 (germline): MNHEY, SVGAGI. The CDR3 has 12 amino acids. Trimming removed 8 bases from V and 5 bases from J, with 9 bases in between. CDR3 protein: CASRTRNEKLFF. The CDR3 DNA reads as TGTGCCAGCCGAACGAGAAATGAAAAACTGTTTTTT.

The CDR3 coding sequence is TGTGCCAGCAGTTTAGGCGGTGAAACTGAAGCTTTCTTT. Translated: CASSLGGETEAFF. This chain connects TRBV28 to TRBJ1-1; no firm D call. The CDR3 is made up of 13 amino acids. The germline V gene has CDR1 MDHEN and CDR2 SYDVKM. Trimming took 2 bases from V and 5 from J, leaving 9 bases between them. Together with reference TRBV28 and TRBJ1-1, the CDR3 gives the full variable domain: DVKVTQSSRYLVKRTGEKVFLECVQDMDHENMFWYRQDPGLGLRLIYFSYDVKMKEKGDIPEGYSVSREKKERFSLILESASTNQTSMYLCASSLGGETEAFFGQGTRLTVV.

The V and J genes are TRBV5-1 and TRBJ1-3; D gene unclear. Germline-derived CDR1 and CDR2 are SGHRS and YFSETQ. The CDR3 runs 15 residues. V was clipped by 0 bases and J by 0 bases, with 7 bases between them. DNA of the CDR3: TGCGCCAGCAGCTTGGCGACGGGCTCTGGAAACACCATATATTTT. It yields the protein CASSLATGSGNTIYF.

The V call is TRBV7-9, the J call TRBJ2-1; possible D gene TRBD1, 6 bases. Trimming removed 4 bases at V and 7 bases at J, with 17 bases between. CDR1 and CDR2 from the germline V gene are SEHNR and FQNEAQ (reference sequence). The CDR3 runs to 15 residues. DNA for the CDR3: TGTGCCAGCAGCTGGACCAGGGGCAGCTCGAATGAGCAGTTCTTC. Protein: CASSWTRGSSNEQFF.

The J gene is TRBJ2-5, the V gene TRBV5-1, with 12 bases aligning to TRBD2. Per the germline V gene, CDR1 is SGHRS and CDR2 is YFSETQ. There are 17 residues in the CDR3. Trimming removed 6 bases from V and 5 bases from J; junction bases left unmatched: 14. CDR3 sequence reads: CASNSGASGRAEETQYF. CDR3 nucleotides: TGCGCCAGCAACTCCGGGGCTAGCGGGAGGGCGGAGGAGACCCAGTACTTC.

The CDR3 here is CASSSKGGAGNEQFF. CDR3 coding DNA: TGTGCCAGCTCTTCCAAAGGGGGAGCGGGAAATGAGCAGTTCTTC. This sequence joins TRBV7-2 and TRBJ2-1; the D gene is possibly TRBD2 (7 bases). Germline assignment: CDR1 SGHTA and CDR2 FQGNSA. This CDR3 spans 15 amino acids. The germline V and J ends were trimmed by 8 bases and 7 bases, with 21 bases remaining between them. Together with reference TRBV7-2 and TRBJ2-1, the CDR3 gives the full variable domain: GAGVSQSPSNKVTEKGKDVELRCDPISGHTALYWYRQSLGQGLEFLIYFQGNSAPDKSGLPSDRFSAERTGGSVSTLTIQRTQQEDSAVYLCASSSKGGAGNEQFFGPGTRLTVL.

The chain recombines TRBV10-2 with TRBJ2-7; 13 nucleotides match TRBD2. Germline trimming cut 7 bases from V and 0 bases from J; bases unmatched to any gene: 3. Looked up from germline, CDR1 is WSHSY and CDR2 is SAAADI. The length of the CDR3 is 15 residues. CDR3: CASTRTSGSSYEQYF. The CDR3 DNA reads TGCGCCAGCACCCGGACTAGCGGGAGCTCCTACGAGCAGTACTTC.

On this clone itself: One end of the junction fails to match germline, which may point to a read error. This chain connects TRBV7-2 to TRBJ2-7, with D tentatively TRBD2 (5 bases). From germline, CDR1 is SGHTA and CDR2 FQGNSA. The length of the CDR3 is 13 residues. CDR3 residues: CASSSYMADSADF. CDR3 nucleotides: TGTGCCAGCAGCTCTTATATGGCGGACTCCGCGGACTTC.

V usage is TRBV29-1 and J usage is TRBJ1-2, with D perhaps TRBD1 (6 bases). Trimming left V 0 bases short and J 8 bases short, with 13 bases between. There are 13 residues in the CDR3. CDR1 SQVTM and CDR2 ANQGSEA come from the germline V gene. The CDR3 nucleotides read TGCAGCGTTGAAGATCAGGGGAGGGGAGGCTACACCTTC. It translates to CSVEDQGRGGYTF. Looking up the rest from reference TRBV29-1 and TRBJ1-2 gives the full variable domain: SAVISQKPSRDICQRGTSLTIQCQVDSQVTMMFWYRQQPGQSLTLIATANQGSEATYESGFVIDKFPISRPNLTFSTLTVSNMSPEDSSIYLCSVEDQGRGGYTFGSGTRLTVV.

The chain recombines TRBV2 with TRBJ2-1; 8 bases fit TRBD2. Germline V gives CDR1 SNHLY, CDR2 FYNNEI. This CDR3 spans 14 amino acids. After removal of 5 bases from V and 9 bases from J, the junction contained 9 bases not matched to a gene. The CDR3 DNA follows: TGTGCCAGCAGTCGAGCGGGAGAATTTGGTGAGCAGTTCTTC. Residues: CASSRAGEFGEQFF.

The CDR3 DNA sequence: TGTGCCAGCAGTCGGCAAACAGGTCAAGAGACCCAGTACTTC. It encodes CASSRQTGQETQYF. The gene calls are TRBV6-5 and TRBJ2-5, with a weak D call TRBD1 (5 bases). Trimming stripped 5 bases from V and 2 bases from J, with 12 bases between. The CDR3 consists of 14 residues. In germline, CDR1 is MNHEY, CDR2 SVGAGI.

The rearrangement uses TRBV5-1 and TRBJ2-7, with 9 positions matching TRBD2. The CDR3 loop spans 15 amino acids. Germline trimming cut 0 bases from V and 2 bases from J; bases unmatched to any gene: 3. The germline V gene encodes CDR1 SGHRS and CDR2 YFSETQ. Written as DNA, the CDR3 is TGCGCCAGCAGCTTGGTGGGCGGGAGGGCCTACGAGCAGTACTTC. Protein product: CASSLVGGRAYEQYF.

This clone has only one observation. V usage is TRBV27 and J usage is TRBJ1-1; 7 bases line up with TRBD1. The junction had 12 bases not matched to a gene; V was cut back by 5 bases and J by 0 bases. Germline V lookup: CDR1 MNHEY, CDR2 SMNVEV (reference sequence). This CDR3 has 17 residues. CDR3 DNA: TGTGCCAGCAGTCCAAACAGGGGTACCCTTATGAACACTGAAGCTTTCTTT. As protein: CASSPNRGTLMNTEAFF.

The gene calls are TRBV7-9 and TRBJ2-1; 9 bases map to TRBD1. The CDR3 length is 16 residues. With 7 bases clipped from V and 9 bases from J, the junction kept 16 bases outside the gene matches. The V gene's germline CDR1 is SEHNR and CDR2 FQNEAQ (reference sequence). CDR3 amino acids: CASIKDRGALGGEQFF. In DNA form, the CDR3 reads TGTGCCAGCATCAAAGACAGGGGGGCCTTGGGTGGTGAGCAGTTCTTC.

This rearrangement joins TRBV10-3 to TRBJ1-5, with D tentatively TRBD1 (5 bases). Trimming removed 6 bases at V and 4 bases at J, with 13 bases between. This CDR3 region has 14 residues. The V gene's germline CDR1 is ENHRY and CDR2 SYGVKD. CDR3 bases: TGTGCCATCAGGGGCGACAGTTCGAATCAGCCCCAGCATTTT. It specifies CAIRGDSSNQPQHF.

The rearrangement links TRBV5-1 to TRBJ2-5, with a tentative D call TRBD1 (5 bases). V shed 0 bases and J shed 5 bases, with 11 bases lying between them. The CDR3 sequence is 14 residues long. Germline V lookup: CDR1 SGHRS, CDR2 YFSETQ. For the CDR3, the DNA is TGCGCCAGCAGCTTGGACAGGATCAGGGAGACCCAGTACTTC. This encodes CASSLDRIRETQYF.

V and J are TRBV18 and TRBJ2-7; TRBD2 aligns across 9 bases. The V and J ends lost 6 bases and 2 bases, in that order; junction bases with no gene match: 11. Germline V gene lookup returns CDR1 KGHSH and CDR2 LQKENI. This CDR3 is 16 amino acids long. CDR3 residues: CASSLLQREATYEQYF. The CDR3 nucleotides read TGTGCCAGCTCCCTTTTGCAGCGGGAGGCTACCTACGAGCAGTACTTC.

The chain joins TRBV24-1 to TRBJ1-4; D possibly corresponds to TRBD1 (6 bases). The CDR3 covers 13 residues. Looked up from germline, CDR1 is KGHDR and CDR2 is SFDVKD. Deletions cut 2 bases from V and 8 bases from J, with 8 bases between. CDR3 DNA: TGTGCCACCAGTGATTCCCAGGGGGAAAAACTGTTTTTT. Its protein product is CATSDSQGEKLFF.

The chain combines TRBV7-2 with TRBJ2-3; the match to TRBD2 covers 8 bases. The CDR3 length is 15 residues. Germline values: CDR1 SGHTA, CDR2 FQGNSA. With 5 bases clipped from V and 3 bases from J, the junction kept 7 bases outside the gene matches. CDR3 sequence reads: CASSVSGIRTDTQYF. The CDR3 DNA reads TGTGCCAGCAGCGTTAGCGGGATCCGTACAGATACGCAGTATTTT.

The chain links TRBV5-4 to TRBJ2-3; D uncertain. CDR1 and CDR2 (germline): SGHNT, YYREEE (reference sequence). This CDR3 has 12 residues. Trimming removed 4 bases at V and 0 bases at J, with 3 bases between. This CDR3 reads CASSLSTDTQYF. DNA for the CDR3: TGTGCCAGCAGCCTTAGCACAGATACGCAGTATTTT. Variable domain in full (rest from reference TRBV5-4 and TRBJ2-3): ETGVTQSPTHLIKTRGQQVTLRCSSQSGHNTVSWYQQALGQGPQFIFQYYREEENGRGNFPPRFSGLQFPNYSSELNVNALELDDSALYLCASSLSTDTQYFGPGTRLTVL.